The 21 T cell receptor beta chains below come from one sample, sequenced in a study of OX40 agonist ivuxolimab in advanced cancers. Using immunoSEQ multiplex PCR, the repertoire was profiled, and TCRdb retains in-frame clones only, with some absent. The data hold almost 80,000 clones, with roughly 86% observed a single time. The sample in question was CD4+ or CD8+ T cells sorted from blood, obtained in a trial of the OX40 agonist ivuxolimab. These receptors were obtained from an adult with an advanced solid tumor such as melanoma, head and neck, liver or kidney cancer.

The V gene is TRBV29-1, the J gene TRBJ1-1; 9 bases are a match to TRBD1. The CDR3 runs to 13 residues. V was pared by 7 bases and J by 0 bases, with 3 bases of the junction left unmatched. Germline assignment: CDR1 SQVTM and CDR2 ANQGSEA. CDR3 sequence: CSADRGMNTEAFF. CDR3 DNA: TGCAGCGCGGACAGGGGAATGAACACTGAAGCTTTCTTT. Supplemented by reference TRBV29-1 and TRBJ1-1, the full variable domain reads SAVISQKPSRDICQRGTSLTIQCQVDSQVTMMFWYRQQPGQSLTLIATANQGSEATYESGFVIDKFPISRPNLTFSTLTVSNMSPEDSSIYLCSADRGMNTEAFFGQGTRLTVV.

This sequence joins TRBV4-1 and TRBJ1-5; D remains unclear. Germline loops: CDR1 MGHRA, CDR2 YSYEKL. CDR3 length equals 16 residues. V dropped 4 bases and J dropped 4 bases, with 17 bases sitting between them. The CDR3 nucleotides are TGCGCCAGCAGCCCCCGGGAAGGGTCGTCAAATCAGCCCCAGCATTTT. Residues: CASSPREGSSNQPQHF.

CDR3 in DNA: TGTGCCAGTAAGCAGGGGGATCGCTACGAGCAGTACTTC. It codes for CASKQGDRYEQYF. The chain carries TRBV19 and TRBJ2-7; 7 nucleotides agree with TRBD1. CDR1 and CDR2 (germline): LNHDA, SQIVND (reference sequence). CDR3 length: 13 amino acids. Trimming took 7 bases from V and 3 from J; bases not matched to a gene: 6.

This clone was seen only once. This sample also contains other DNA sequences that code for the same CDR3. This chain connects TRBV14 to TRBJ1-2, with D unclear. CDR3 size: 12 residues. Germline-derived CDR1 and CDR2 are SGHDN and FVKESK. Trimming cost V 1 base and J 4 bases, with 4 bases left between them. The CDR3 spells CASSQAGYGYTF. In nucleotides, the CDR3 is TGTGCCAGCAGCCAAGCCGGCTATGGCTACACCTTC.

The chain couples TRBV5-4 to TRBJ2-3, with 11 positions matching TRBD2. In germline, CDR1 is SGHNT, CDR2 YYREEE (reference sequence). The trim removed 0 bases at V and 1 base at J, leaving 7 bases unmatched. This CDR3 comprises 18 residues. The CDR3 bases are TGTGCCAGCAGCTTGGGAACTAGCGGGAGACTTGGCACAGATACGCAGTATTTT. Protein: CASSLGTSGRLGTDTQYF.

This rearrangement joins TRBV7-6 to TRBJ2-5, with D tentatively TRBD1 (5 bases). Gene TRBJ2-7 matches the end of the DNA better, so the J call may be wrong. Germline loops: CDR1 SGHVS, CDR2 FNYEAQ. The length of the CDR3 is 13 residues. In DNA form, the CDR3 reads TGTGCCAGCAGCTCCAGGGCCAACTACGAGCAGTACTTC. Translation gives CASSSRANYEQYF.

The chain couples TRBV19 to TRBJ2-1; 7 bases agree with TRBD1. Germline CDR1 LNHDA, CDR2 SQIVND (reference sequence). J lost 7 bases, V lost 7 bases, and 22 bases had no gene match. There are 18 residues in the CDR3. CDR3 nucleotides: TGTGCCAGTACCACACTCCCAAAGGCCGGGACAGAGGCGAATGAGCAGTTCTTC. Protein sequence: CASTTLPKAGTEANEQFF. Complete variable domain (other parts from reference TRBV19 and TRBJ2-1): DGGITQSPKYLFRKEGQNVTLSCEQNLNHDAMYWYRQDPGQGLRLIYYSQIVNDFQKGDIAEGYSVSREKKESFPLTVTSAQKNPTAFYLCASTTLPKAGTEANEQFFGPGTRLTVL.

The genes are TRBV6-5 and TRBJ2-5; perhaps D is TRBD1 or TRBD2 (5 bases each). There are 11 residues in the CDR3. Germline V gene data show CDR1 as MNHEY and CDR2 as SVGAGI. V gave up 3 bases and J gave up 8 bases, with 7 bases separating them. The CDR3 DNA reads TGTGCCAGCAGTTATGGGGACACCCAGTACTTC. This gives the protein CASSYGDTQYF.

The rearrangement uses TRBV5-5 and TRBJ2-2; D not certain. The CDR3 contains 13 residues. V was pared by 4 bases and J by 6 bases, with 10 bases between. CDR1 SGHKS and CDR2 YYEKEE come from the germline V gene (reference sequence). The CDR3 nucleotides read TGTGCCAGCAGCCCCATGGCGGCCGGGGAGCTGTTTTTT. Its translation is CASSPMAAGELFF.

The genes are TRBV7-9 and TRBJ1-2; TRBD1 is a possible D gene (6 bases). The CDR3 is made up of 14 amino acids. Trimming stripped 1 base from V and 0 bases from J, with 6 bases between. Germline V gene sequence: CDR1 SEHNR, CDR2 FQNEAQ (reference sequence). This chain's CDR3 is CASSLGTANYGYTF. The CDR3 DNA is TGTGCCAGCAGCTTAGGGACAGCTAACTATGGCTACACCTTC. Drawing the rest from reference TRBV7-9 and TRBJ1-2, the complete variable domain is DTGVSQNPRHKITKRGQNVTFRCDPISEHNRLYWYRQTLGQGPEFLTYFQNEAQLEKSRLLSDRFSAERPKGSFSTLEIQRTEQGDSAMYLCASSLGTANYGYTFGSGTRLTVV.

The rearrangement links TRBV30 to TRBJ2-7; weak D call: TRBD1 (5 bases). The CDR3 consists of 14 residues. Germline CDR1 GTSNPN, CDR2 SVGIG (reference sequence). Trimming cost V 1 base and J 4 bases, with 14 bases left between them. The CDR3 here is CAWSGPKGIYEQYF. The CDR3 DNA reads as TGTGCCTGGAGTGGTCCAAAGGGGATTTACGAGCAGTACTTC.

V gene TRBV4-1 combines with J gene TRBJ2-1; 9 nucleotides line up with TRBD2. The CDR3 is 16 amino acids. Unmatched junction bases numbered 12, after V lost 4 bases and J lost 8 bases. Germline lookup yields CDR1 MGHRA and CDR2 YSYEKL. CDR3 sequence reads: CASSPSSGGGAHEQFF. The CDR3 DNA sequence: TGCGCCAGCAGCCCCTCATCTGGCGGGGGGGCCCATGAGCAGTTCTTC.

The gene calls are TRBV7-2 and TRBJ1-5, with D possibly being TRBD1 (5 bases). The CDR3 runs 16 residues. Germline V lookup: CDR1 SGHTA, CDR2 FQGNSA. Trimming cost V 5 bases and J 3 bases, with 17 bases left between them. CDR3 sequence (DNA): TGTGCCAGCAGCCTAAACCTCCGGGGCGTCAATCAGCCCCAGCATTTT. As protein: CASSLNLRGVNQPQHF.

The chain has TRBV4-3 and TRBJ1-3, with D uncertain. V was clipped by 5 bases and J by 0 bases, with 11 bases between them. The CDR3 runs to 15 residues. Germline CDR1 is LGHNA and CDR2 is YSLEER. CDR3 sequence reads: CASSEILGSGNTIYF. As DNA, the CDR3 is TGCGCCAGCAGCGAGATCCTTGGCTCTGGAAACACCATATATTTT.

J is TRBJ2-7 and V is TRBV5-1; possible D gene TRBD2, 5 bases. V was clipped by 2 bases and J by 6 bases, with 15 bases between them. CDR3 length equals 14 residues. CDR1 is SGHRS, CDR2 YFSETQ, per germline. CDR3 in DNA: TGCGCCAGCAGCTTCGAGGGAGCGGCTCTCGAGCAGTACTTC. It yields the protein CASSFEGAALEQYF. Looking up the rest from reference TRBV5-1 and TRBJ2-7 gives the full variable domain: KAGVTQTPRYLIKTRGQQVTLSCSPISGHRSVSWYQQTPGQGLQFLFEYFSETQRNKGNFPGRFSGRQFSNSRSEMNVSTLELGDSALYLCASSFEGAALEQYFGPGTRLTVT.

The sample holds one count of this clone. The chain couples TRBV4-2 to TRBJ2-5; the match to TRBD2 covers 7 bases. This CDR3 region has 16 residues. Trimming removed 1 base from V and 4 bases from J; junction bases left unmatched: 9. The germline V gene encodes CDR1 LGHNA and CDR2 YNFKEQ. The CDR3 is CASSQGGGGDPETQYF. CDR3 DNA: TGTGCCAGCAGCCAAGGGGGGGGAGGGGACCCAGAGACCCAGTACTTC.

This chain joins TRBV5-1 and TRBJ2-5; D tentatively fits TRBD1 or TRBD2 (6 bases each). Trimming removed 1 base from V and 5 bases from J, with 12 bases in between. Germline CDR1 SGHRS, CDR2 YFSETQ. The CDR3 covers 14 residues. CDR3 DNA: TGCGCCAGCAGCTTGTTGGGGGCGGGGGAGACCCAGTACTTC. This codes for CASSLLGAGETQYF.

V and J are TRBV7-7 and TRBJ1-4, with D unclear. Germline V gene sequence: CDR1 SSHAT, CDR2 FNYEAQ (reference sequence). The V end was cut by 3 bases, the J end by 4 bases, with 6 bases between. This CDR3 comprises 13 residues. CDR3 region: CASSFQSNEKLFF. CDR3 DNA sequence: TGTGCCAGCAGCTTTCAGAGTAATGAAAAACTGTTTTTT.

The chain carries TRBV4-1 and TRBJ2-7; possible D gene TRBD2, 5 bases. Trimming shortened V by 5 bases and J by 4 bases, and 12 bases separated the two germline ends. CDR1 MGHRA and CDR2 YSYEKL come from the germline V gene. CDR3 length equals 13 residues. In nucleotides, the CDR3 is TGCGCCAGCAGCGATCAACGGGGTTACGAGCAGTACTTC. The encoded protein is CASSDQRGYEQYF.

The chain carries TRBV2 and TRBJ2-3; TRBD2 is a possible D gene (6 bases). The CDR3 has 14 amino acids. CDR1 is SNHLY and CDR2 is FYNNEI in the germline V gene. Trimming left V 3 bases short and J 2 bases short, with 9 bases between. The CDR3 here is CASSDGRYTDTQYF. CDR3 in DNA: TGTGCCAGCAGTGATGGGAGGTACACAGATACGCAGTATTTT.

CDR3 residues: CASSLQRTSGGVEFF. The CDR3 DNA follows: TGTGCCAGCAGCTTGCAGCGCACTAGCGGGGGTGTGGAGTTCTTC. V is TRBV7-9 and J is TRBJ2-1, with 11 bases identical to TRBD2. The CDR3 runs to 15 residues. CDR1 SEHNR and CDR2 FQNEAQ come from the germline V gene (reference sequence). V was clipped by 3 bases and J by 14 bases; unmatched bases: 12.